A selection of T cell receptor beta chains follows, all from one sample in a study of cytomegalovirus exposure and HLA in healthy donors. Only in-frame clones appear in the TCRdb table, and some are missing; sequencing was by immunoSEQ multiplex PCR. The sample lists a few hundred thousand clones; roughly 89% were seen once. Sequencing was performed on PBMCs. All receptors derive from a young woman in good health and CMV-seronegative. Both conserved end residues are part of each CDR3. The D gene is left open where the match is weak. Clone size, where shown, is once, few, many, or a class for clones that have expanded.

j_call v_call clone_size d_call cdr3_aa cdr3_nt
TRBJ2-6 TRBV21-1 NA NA CASSTGSQVLTF TGTGCCAGCAGCACGGGGAGCCAGGTCCTGACTTTC
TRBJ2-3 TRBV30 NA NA CAWNRDITDTQYF TGTGCCTGGAACCGGGACATCACAGATACGCAGTATTTT
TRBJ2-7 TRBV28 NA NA CASTPPGQGSYEQYF TGTGCCAGCACCCCCCCTGGGCAGGGTTCCTACGAGCAGTACTTC
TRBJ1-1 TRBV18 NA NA CASREGWGTEAFF TGTGCCTCGCGAGAGGGATGGGGCACTGAAGCTTTCTTT
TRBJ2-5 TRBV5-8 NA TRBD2 CASSLGLAGAGQETQYF TGTGCCAGCAGCCTTGGACTAGCGGGAGCGGGGCAAGAGACCCAGTACTTC
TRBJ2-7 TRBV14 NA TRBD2 CASSHGEGPYEQYF TGTGCCAGCAGCCACGGGGAGGGGCCCTACGAGCAGTACTTC
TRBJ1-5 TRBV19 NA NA CASSYGDQPQHF TGTGCCAGTAGTTACGGGGATCAGCCCCAGCATTTT
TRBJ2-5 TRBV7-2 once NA CASGSNRGSQETQYF TGTGCCAGCGGTTCTAATCGGGGGAGCCAAGAGACCCAGTACTTC
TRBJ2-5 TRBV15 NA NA CATRVSGAETQYF TGTGCCACCCGCGTGTCGGGTGCCGAGACCCAGTACTTC
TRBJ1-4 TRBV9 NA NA CASSAQDSTNEKLFF TGTGCCAGCAGCGCACAGGATTCAACTAATGAAAAACTGTTTTTT
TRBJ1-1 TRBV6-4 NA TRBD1 CASSSQGSNTEAFF TGTGCCAGCAGTTCACAGGGGTCGAACACTGAAGCTTTCTTT
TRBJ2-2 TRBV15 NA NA CATSRDFAGSNTGELFF TGTGCCACCAGCAGAGATTTTGCAGGGTCGAACACCGGGGAGCTGTTTTTT
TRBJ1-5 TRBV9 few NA CASSDSGNSNQPQHF TGTGCCAGCAGCGATTCCGGTAATAGCAATCAGCCCCAGCATTTT
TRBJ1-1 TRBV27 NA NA CASSLGPGATEAFF TGTGCCAGCAGTTTAGGTCCAGGGGCCACTGAAGCTTTCTTT
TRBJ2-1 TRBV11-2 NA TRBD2 CASSLVETSGLHGQFF TGTGCCAGCAGCTTAGTGGAGACTAGCGGCCTCCACGGGCAGTTCTTC
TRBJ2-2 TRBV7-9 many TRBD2 CASSVVLAGGTGELFF TGTGCCAGCAGCGTGGTCCTAGCGGGAGGGACCGGGGAGCTGTTTTTT
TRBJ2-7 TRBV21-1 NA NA CASSNPRTRDEQYF TGTGCCAGCAGCAATCCCCGGACTAGGGACGAGCAGTACTTC
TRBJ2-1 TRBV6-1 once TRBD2 CASSEASGNIGNEQFF TGTGCCAGCAGTGAAGCCAGCGGGAATATCGGCAATGAGCAGTTCTTC
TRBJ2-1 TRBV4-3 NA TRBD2 CASSQVGLAGYNEQFF TGCGCCAGCAGCCAAGTAGGGCTAGCGGGCTACAATGAGCAGTTCTTC
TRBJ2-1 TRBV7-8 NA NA CASSSPGNEQFF TGTGCCAGCAGCTCCCCCGGGAATGAGCAGTTCTTC
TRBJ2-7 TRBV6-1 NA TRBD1 CASRDRGSYEQYF TGTGCCAGCAGGGACAGGGGATCCTACGAGCAGTACTTC
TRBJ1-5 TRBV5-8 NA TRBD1 CASSLIGTGGASNQPQHF TGTGCCAGCAGCTTGATCGGGACAGGGGGCGCAAGCAATCAGCCCCAGCATTTT
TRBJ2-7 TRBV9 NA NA CASSVHPGISSYEQYF TGTGCCAGCAGCGTACACCCAGGAATTAGCTCCTACGAGCAGTACTTC
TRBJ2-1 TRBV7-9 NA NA CASSLALWGQVFNEQFF TGTGCCAGCAGCTTAGCGCTGTGGGGCCAGGTCTTTAATGAGCAGTTCTTC
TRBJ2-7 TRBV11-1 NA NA CASSLGELGEQYF TGTGCCAGCAGCTTAGGGGAGCTGGGGGAGCAGTACTTC
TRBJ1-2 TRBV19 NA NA CASSISGPLAPGYTF TGTGCCAGTAGTATCTCAGGGCCTCTTGCTCCCGGCTACACCTTC
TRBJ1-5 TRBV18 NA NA CASSPASVSGSNQPQHF TGTGCCAGCTCACCGGCTAGTGTCAGTGGCAGCAATCAGCCCCAGCATTTT
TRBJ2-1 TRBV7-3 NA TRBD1 CASSSTGVGNEQFF TGTGCCAGCAGCTCGACAGGGGTGGGCAATGAGCAGTTCTTC
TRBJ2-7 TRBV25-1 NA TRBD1 CASSDPGQGRAEQYF TGTGCCAGCAGTGATCCGGGACAGGGACGGGCCGAGCAGTACTTC
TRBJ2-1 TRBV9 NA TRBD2 CASSVTSGSSYNEQFF TGTGCCAGCAGCGTGACTAGCGGGAGCTCCTACAATGAGCAGTTCTTC
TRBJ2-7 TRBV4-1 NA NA CASSQDSRGSSYEQYF TGCGCCAGCAGCCAAGATTCGCGGGGTAGCTCCTACGAGCAGTACTTC
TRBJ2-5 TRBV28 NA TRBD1 CASSLNRGPLGETQYF TGTGCCAGCAGTTTAAACAGGGGGCCGCTCGGGGAGACCCAGTACTTC
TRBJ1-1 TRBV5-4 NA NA CASSLDRSLGAEAFF TGTGCCAGCAGCTTGGACAGATCTTTGGGCGCTGAAGCTTTCTTT
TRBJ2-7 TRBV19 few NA CASSIVWAYNSPYEQYF TGTGCCAGTAGTATAGTGTGGGCATACAACTCTCCATACGAGCAGTACTTC
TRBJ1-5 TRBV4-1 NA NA CASSQGLSSENQPQHF TGCGCCAGCAGCCAAGGTCTGAGCAGCGAGAATCAGCCCCAGCATTTT
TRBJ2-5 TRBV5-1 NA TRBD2 CASSSPRLAGGQETQYF TGCGCCAGCAGCTCCCCCCGACTAGCGGGAGGGCAAGAGACCCAGTACTTC
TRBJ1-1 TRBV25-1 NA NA CASSGQGSLAAFF TGTGCCAGCAGTGGGCAGGGCTCGCTTGCAGCTTTCTTT
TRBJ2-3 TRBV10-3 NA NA CAISLDRGDTQYF TGTGCCATCAGCCTCGACCGCGGGGATACGCAGTATTTT
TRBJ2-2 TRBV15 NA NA CATSRGIQGSGELFF TGTGCCACCAGCAGAGGAATACAGGGTTCCGGGGAGCTGTTTTTT
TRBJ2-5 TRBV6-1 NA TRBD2 CASTAGLARGETQYF TGTGCCAGCACCGCGGGACTAGCGAGAGGAGAGACCCAGTACTTC
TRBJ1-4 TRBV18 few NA CASSTSRATNEKLFF TGTGCCAGCTCAACCAGTCGGGCAACTAATGAAAAACTGTTTTTT
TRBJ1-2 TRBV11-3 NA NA CASKGRTATNYGYTF TGTGCCAGCAAGGGCAGGACAGCCACTAACTATGGCTACACCTTC
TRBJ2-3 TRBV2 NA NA CASRPWGGQNTDTQYF TGTGCCAGCAGGCCCTGGGGTGGACAGAACACAGATACGCAGTATTTT
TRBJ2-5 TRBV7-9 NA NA CASSWSGEWGQETQYF TGTGCCAGCAGCTGGTCAGGGGAATGGGGCCAAGAGACCCAGTACTTC
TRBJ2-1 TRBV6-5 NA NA CATRIHDSRSEQFF TGTGCCACCAGAATCCACGACAGTCGCAGTGAGCAGTTCTTC
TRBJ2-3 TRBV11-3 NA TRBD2 CASSFGGEYTQYF TGTGCCAGCAGCTTCGGGGGGGAGTATACGCAGTATTTT
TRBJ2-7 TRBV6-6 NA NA CASSRERKRFEQYF TGTGCCAGCAGTAGGGAGCGGAAAAGGTTCGAGCAGTACTTC
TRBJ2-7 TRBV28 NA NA CAIRGDSNSYEQYF TGTGCCATCAGGGGGGACAGTAACTCCTACGAGCAGTACTTC
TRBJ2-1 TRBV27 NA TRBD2 CASSPGLAGVHEQFF TGTGCCAGCAGTCCGGGACTAGCGGGAGTCCATGAGCAGTTCTTC
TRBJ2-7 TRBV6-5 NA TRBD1 CASSYSNPGQGYEQYF TGTGCCAGCAGTTACTCTAACCCGGGACAGGGCTACGAGCAGTACTTC
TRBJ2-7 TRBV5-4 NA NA CASSLGQNYEQYF TGTGCCAGCAGCTTGGGTCAGAACTACGAGCAGTACTTC
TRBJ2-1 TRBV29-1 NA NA CSALTGQLNEQFF TGCAGCGCTCTCACCGGACAACTAAATGAGCAGTTCTTC
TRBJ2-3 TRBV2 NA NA CASSESGTDTQYF TGTGCCAGCAGTGAAAGCGGAACAGATACGCAGTATTTT
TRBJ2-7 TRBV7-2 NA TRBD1 CASSPLGQGPYEQYF TGTGCCAGCAGCCCTTTGGGACAGGGGCCGTACGAGCAGTACTTC
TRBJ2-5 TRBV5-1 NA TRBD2 CASSFGGEETQYF TGCGCCAGCAGCTTTGGGGGGGAAGAGACCCAGTACTTC